This T cell receptor beta chain was identified during a study of CD8 T cells in ankylosing spondylitis. Study-level findings and limits: In the blood and synovial fluid of reactive arthritis, some motif variants had been previously reported. Peripheral blood samples showed relatively rare disease-linked clones, and these clones were CD8+.

CDR1 is SEHNR and CDR2 is FQNEAQ in the germline V gene (reference sequence). The CDR3 consists of 14 residues. V lost 2 bases and J lost 3, with 10 bases in between. This clonotype turned up a few times. Its antigen is not identified. With molecular barcodes, quantitative 5'-RACE was used to make the TCR beta libraries. MiXCR was run by TCRdb on the 5' RACE reads, yielding one entry per CDR3 protein. The sample includes fewer than 200,000 distinct CDR3 sequences, 8.5% to 10% of them seen just once. This clonotype was sampled from a female donor with ankylosing spondylitis or in good health (not recorded which). Sequenced sample: blood, either unsorted or a sorted T cell fraction (not recorded which). J is TRBJ1-2 and V is TRBV7-9; D perhaps matches TRBD1 (5 bases). For the CDR3, the DNA is TGTGCCAGCAGCTTATCTGGGACGGACTATGGCTACACCTTC. It specifies CASSLSGTDYGYTF.